The sample holds one count of the clone carrying this T cell receptor beta chain. Authors' analysis steps: Nucleated cell number was recorded as an estimate derived from reference gene primer amplification. The repertoire was sequenced with immunoSEQ multiplex PCR; TCRdb's copy has only in-frame clones and lacks some. That table gives V, J and clone size, and the DNA gave D and trimming. Of 63,000 or so clones listed, about 86% are singletons. The data belong to a study of blood T cell repertoires in COVID-19. Study details: Samples taken during acute and convalescent COVID-19 were collected in the United States, Italy and Spain. Sample material is recorded as cDNA or gDNA derived from T cells, B-cell-depleted T cells, or PBMCs.

Trimming at V came to 4 bases and at J to 7 bases, leaving 4 bases not matched to a gene. CDR1 and CDR2 (germline): MNHEY, SVGEGT. The CDR3 totals 14 residues. The rearrangement joins TRBV6-2 or TRBV6-3 to TRBJ1-6; 7 bases align to TRBD1. The receptor was derived from a man aged 65 to 85 with active COVID-19. The sequenced sample consisted of peripheral blood. The CDR3 region has the DNA TGTGCCAGCAGTTTGGGACAGCAAAATTCACCCCTCCACTTT. Translation gives CASSLGQQNSPLHF.